One and the same sample provided the 21 T cell receptor beta chains below, sequenced in a study of blood T cell repertoires in COVID-19. Sequenced by immunoSEQ multiplex PCR; TCRdb stores in-frame clones only, minus some. The top ten hold 1.2% of the sample, which has about 380,000 clones, around nine tenths seen once. The sample taken for sequencing was PBMCs or T cells enriched from blood (not recorded which). The source of these receptors is a woman under 30 who had recovered from COVID-19.

Of note for this clone: The same CDR3 arises from other DNA sequences in this sample as well. The rearrangement uses TRBV11-2 and TRBJ2-1, with a weak D call TRBD2 (7 bases). Trimming shortened V by 1 base and J by 2 bases, and 15 bases separated the two germline ends. The CDR3 spans 17 residues. The germline gives CDR1 SGHAT, CDR2 FQNNGV. CDR3 residues: CASSLVAAGATYNEQFF. CDR3 DNA sequence: TGTGCCAGCAGCTTAGTGGCGGCGGGGGCTACCTACAATGAGCAGTTCTTC.

V and J are TRBV5-8 and TRBJ2-2; TRBD2 matches 10 bases. The CDR3 is 17 amino acids. V lost 3 bases and J lost 7; bases outside the gene matches: 12. Germline CDR1 and CDR2: SGHTS and YDEGEE. CDR3 DNA sequence: TGTGCCAGCAGCTCGACTAGCGGGCCTCTTAGGCACGGGGAGCTGTTTTTT. Its protein is CASSSTSGPLRHGELFF.

The V call is TRBV2, the J call TRBJ2-2, with D perhaps matching TRBD1 (6 bases). Germline CDR1 reads SNHLY; CDR2 reads FYNNEI. The CDR3 extends over 13 amino acids. Trimming took 8 bases from V and 6 from J, leaving 13 bases between them. The CDR3 loop is CASHQGSPGELFF. CDR3 DNA sequence: TGTGCCAGCCATCAGGGGAGTCCCGGGGAGCTGTTTTTT.

V and J are TRBV3-1 (or the pseudogene TRBV3-2) and TRBJ1-3; D is undetermined. CDR1 LGHDT and CDR2 YNNKEL come from the germline V gene (reference sequence). This CDR3 contains 16 residues. V gave up 0 bases and J gave up 4 bases, with 13 bases separating them. The CDR3 sequence is CASSQDQVPTGNTIYF. CDR3 nucleotide sequence: TGTGCCAGCAGCCAAGATCAGGTACCGACCGGAAACACCATATATTTT.

The J gene is TRBJ1-2, the V gene TRBV2; TRBD1 agrees at 9 bases. The V and J ends lost 6 bases and 5 bases, in that order; junction bases with no gene match: 4. CDR1 is SNHLY and CDR2 is FYNNEI in the germline V gene. There are 13 residues in the CDR3. The CDR3 nucleotides are TGTGCCAGCAGAGCGGACAGGGGATATGGCTACACCTTC. Its translation is CASRADRGYGYTF.

The J gene is TRBJ2-7, the V gene TRBV11-3; TRBD1 aligns across 9 bases. The CDR3 sequence is 15 residues long. Germline CDR1 SGHNT, CDR2 YENEEA. With 1 base clipped from V and 0 bases from J, the junction kept 1 base outside the gene matches. CDR3 nucleotides: TGTGCCAGCAGCTTAGCGGGACAGGGCTCCTACGAGCAGTACTTC. Its protein product is CASSLAGQGSYEQYF.

This clone was seen once. The chain employs TRBV14 and TRBJ2-5; D possibly corresponds to TRBD2 (6 bases). V shed 4 bases and J shed 2 bases, with 11 bases lying between them. The CDR3 totals 14 residues. Germline V gene lookup returns CDR1 SGHDN and CDR2 FVKESK. The CDR3 protein is CASSRAGSQETQYF. The CDR3 coding sequence is TGTGCCAGCAGCCGGGCGGGGAGTCAAGAGACCCAGTACTTC.

This chain links TRBV6-5 with TRBJ1-3; the D is unclear. This CDR3 comprises 16 residues. Germline CDR1 and CDR2: MNHEY and SVGAGI. Deletions cut 0 bases from V and 0 bases from J, with 9 bases between. Here the CDR3 DNA reads TGTGCCAGCAGTTACTCGTTCGAGAGCTCTGGAAACACCATATATTTT. Translation: CASSYSFESSGNTIYF.

This chain connects TRBV6-5 to TRBJ1-1; 8 nucleotides match TRBD1. Germline V gives CDR1 MNHEY, CDR2 SVGAGI. V was clipped by 9 bases and J by 3 bases; unmatched bases: 9. The CDR3 has 14 amino acids. In DNA form, the CDR3 reads TGTGCCAGACGCACAGGGGGAAAAGACACTGAAGCTTTCTTT. It codes for CARRTGGKDTEAFF.

J is TRBJ1-1 and V is TRBV6-5; D not certain. Germline V gene sequence: CDR1 MNHEY, CDR2 SVGAGI. The V end was cut by 7 bases, the J end by 5 bases, with 20 bases between. The CDR3 extends over 15 amino acids. The DNA of the CDR3 is TGTGCCAGCAACCCACGAGAGATATTAAATACTGAAGCTTTCTTT. Translating gives CASNPREILNTEAFF.

This clone has only a few counts. The V and J genes are TRBV6-2 or TRBV6-3 and TRBJ1-3; 9 positions agree with TRBD1. V shed 2 bases, J shed 4 bases, and the junction held 6 bases outside the gene matches. The length of the CDR3 is 16 residues. From germline, CDR1 is MNHEY and CDR2 SVGEGT. The CDR3: CASSYPDRGSGNTIYF. CDR3 nucleotide sequence: TGTGCCAGCAGTTACCCGGACAGGGGATCAGGAAACACCATATATTTT.

The chain has TRBV9 and TRBJ1-3; TRBD1 agrees at 8 bases. J gave up 0 bases and V 3 bases, and 5 bases lay outside the gene matches. The CDR3 covers 16 residues. CDR1 SGDLS and CDR2 YYNGEE come from the germline V gene. CDR3 loop: CASSADRGSSGNTIYF. DNA for the CDR3: TGTGCCAGCAGCGCCGACAGGGGTTCCTCTGGAAACACCATATATTTT. Full variable domain (outside the CDR3, taken from reference TRBV9 and TRBJ1-3): DSGVTQTPKHLITATGQRVTLRCSPRSGDLSVYWYQQSLDQGLQFLIQYYNGEERAKGNILERFSAQQFPDLHSELNLSSLELGDSALYFCASSADRGSSGNTIYFGEGSWLTVV.

This chain uses TRBV19 with TRBJ1-5; no reliable D call. V was shortened by 3 bases and J by 7 bases, with 13 bases between the two germline ends. Germline values: CDR1 LNHDA, CDR2 SQIVND (reference sequence). CDR3 size: 14 residues. As DNA, the CDR3 is TGTGCCAGTAGTATTGGAGGGCTTGGACAGCCCCAGCATTTT. Protein product: CASSIGGLGQPQHF.

This clone was observed once. The V gene is TRBV10-3, the J gene TRBJ1-5, with D perhaps TRBD1 (5 bases). Germline CDR1 reads ENHRY; CDR2 reads SYGVKD. Trimming left V 0 bases short and J 1 base short, with 13 bases between. The CDR3 spans 17 residues. The CDR3 region is CAISESTRRDSNQPQHF. CDR3 bases: TGTGCCATCAGTGAGTCGACTAGGAGGGACAGCAATCAGCCCCAGCATTTT.

The rearrangement joins TRBV7-8 to TRBJ1-4; 8 bases are shared with TRBD1. V shed 2 bases and J 8 bases; nucleotides not matched to a gene: 16. This CDR3 has 18 amino acids. Per the germline V gene, CDR1 is SGHVS and CDR2 is FQNEAQ. CDR3 DNA: TGTGCCAGCAGCTTATTGCTGGGTCAGGGGGCTAGTAGGGAAAAACTGTTTTTT. It encodes CASSLLLGQGASREKLFF.

The chain joins TRBV7-9 to TRBJ2-4; 10 bases match TRBD1. This CDR3 has 17 amino acids. From germline, CDR1 is SEHNR and CDR2 FQNEAQ (reference sequence). Unmatched junction bases numbered 10, after V lost 4 bases and J lost 4 bases. The CDR3 sequence is CASSSTGGDWLKNIQYF. The CDR3, as DNA: TGTGCCAGCAGCTCGACAGGGGGCGACTGGTTGAAAAACATTCAGTACTTC. Full variable domain (rest looked up from reference TRBV7-9 and TRBJ2-4): DTGVSQNPRHKITKRGQNVTFRCDPISEHNRLYWYRQTLGQGPEFLTYFQNEAQLEKSRLLSDRFSAERPKGSFSTLEIQRTEQGDSAMYLCASSSTGGDWLKNIQYFGAGTRLSVL.

This chain connects TRBV18 to TRBJ2-3, with TRBD1 as a possible D gene (6 bases). V was pared by 6 bases and J by 4 bases, with 11 bases between. Germline V gene data show CDR1 as KGHSH and CDR2 as LQKENI. The CDR3 is 13 amino acids. CDR3 nucleotide sequence: TGTGCCAGCTCGGGACAAAGCCCAGATACGCAGTATTTT. Amino acids: CASSGQSPDTQYF.

The chain combines TRBV12-3 or TRBV12-4 with TRBJ1-2; D gene uncertain. V was trimmed by 11 bases and J by 0 bases, leaving 10 bases between them. The CDR3 has 12 residues. CDR3: CASGGTNYGYTF. CDR3 DNA sequence: TGTGCCTCGGGAGGGACTAACTATGGCTACACCTTC.

The V call is TRBV6-4, the J call TRBJ1-1; TRBD1 aligns across 9 bases. The CDR3 is made up of 13 amino acids. The V gene end was trimmed by 7 bases and the J gene end by 7 bases; junction bases not matched to a gene: 7. CDR1 is MRHNA, CDR2 SNTAGT, per germline. The CDR3 is CASNNGQGSEAFF. For the CDR3, the DNA is TGTGCCAGCAATAATGGACAGGGGAGTGAAGCTTTCTTT.

The rearrangement uses TRBV7-3 and TRBJ2-1; 15 bases line up with TRBD2. V shed 3 bases, J shed 10 bases, and the junction held 7 bases outside the gene matches. This CDR3 is built from 16 residues. The V gene's germline CDR1 is SGHTA and CDR2 FQGTGA. The CDR3 DNA follows: TGTGCCAGCAGCTTCTGGACTAGCGGGGGGGCCGGAGAGCAGTTCTTC. Its protein product is CASSFWTSGGAGEQFF. Combining the CDR3 with reference TRBV7-3 and TRBJ2-1 gives the whole variable domain GAGVSQTPSNKVTEKGKYVELRCDPISGHTALYWYRQSLGQGPEFLIYFQGTGAADDSGLPNDRFFAVRPEGSVSTLKIQRTERGDSAVYLCASSFWTSGGAGEQFFGPGTRLTVL.

The gene calls are TRBV2 and TRBJ2-7, with a tentative D call TRBD1 (5 bases). The CDR3 loop spans 13 amino acids. V lost 1 base and J 4 bases, leaving 8 bases between the germline ends. Germline V gene data show CDR1 as SNHLY and CDR2 as FYNNEI. The CDR3 reads CASSEGREYEQYF. CDR3 in DNA: TGTGCCAGCAGTGAAGGCAGGGAATACGAGCAGTACTTC. Combining the CDR3 with reference TRBV2 and TRBJ2-7 gives the whole variable domain EPEVTQTPSHQVTQMGQEVILRCVPISNHLYFYWYRQILGQKVEFLVSFYNNEISEKSEIFDDQFSVERPDGSNFTLKIRSTKLEDSAMYFCASSEGREYEQYFGPGTRLTVT.